Reported below is one T cell receptor (beta chain). Its cognate antigen is unknown. This sample is drawn from a study of blood T cells in healthy people across ages. Study observations and caveats: Estimated diversity across one million T cells was deemed an underestimate.

For the second PCR, which ran for roughly 7 to 11 cycles, a sample-barcoded 5' primer and a J-beta primer mix were used. MiXCR, run by TCRdb on the 5' RACE reads, gives a single entry per CDR3 protein. The sample has about 1.5 million distinct CDR3 sequences, approximately 42% seen once. The CDR3 consists of 16 residues. CDR1 is KGHSH and CDR2 is LQKENI in the germline V gene. V lost 3 bases to trimming and J lost 1 base; unmatched junction nucleotides: 3. This clonotype originated in a young woman in good health. Input material: blood. V is TRBV18 and J is TRBJ2-1; 10 nucleotides align to TRBD2. CDR3 sequence reads: CASSPPTSGSYNEQFF. DNA of the CDR3: TGTGCCAGCTCACCGCCGACTAGCGGGTCCTACAATGAGCAGTTCTTC.